A single sample gave rise to the 9 T cell receptor beta chains below, sequenced in a study of blood T cells in healthy people across ages. The use of a sample-barcoded 5' primer and a J-beta primer mix characterized a second PCR of about 7 to 12 cycles. TCRdb reprocessed the 5' RACE reads with MiXCR, giving one entry per CDR3 protein. Counted here are around 870,000 distinct CDR3 sequences, about 28% occurring once; the ten biggest clones make up 15% to 20%. Sequenced sample: blood. The receptors derive from a woman aged 80 or over in good health.

The sample holds many counts of this clonotype. V is TRBV6-5 and J is TRBJ1-2; TRBD1 aligns across 7 bases. The CDR3 extends over 15 amino acids. V was pared by 6 bases and J by 2 bases, with 9 bases of the junction left unmatched. Germline assignment: CDR1 MNHEY and CDR2 SVGAGI. The CDR3 DNA follows: TGTGCCAGCAGGGCCAGGACAGGACCGAACTATGGCTACACCTTC. This gives the protein CASRARTGPNYGYTF.

This chain links TRBV11-2 with TRBJ1-3; D ambiguous. CDR1 and CDR2 from the germline V gene are SGHAT and FQNNGV. This CDR3 is built from 17 residues. The ends were cut back, 1 base at V and 1 base at J, with 14 bases in the middle. The CDR3 DNA reads as TGTGCCAGCAGCTTAGGAGTTGGGCGGGGATCTGGAAACACCATATATTTT. Encoded protein: CASSLGVGRGSGNTIYF.

At least ten counts were recorded for this clonotype. The J gene is TRBJ2-5, the V gene TRBV10-3, with a possible D match to TRBD2 (5 bases). The CDR3 runs to 16 residues. Deletions cut 6 bases from V and 0 bases from J, with 17 bases between. Germline assignment: CDR1 ENHRY and CDR2 SYGVKD. The CDR3 DNA is TGTGCCATCAGGGGCTCGGCAGGAGGTTACCAAGAGACCCAGTACTTC. Residues: CAIRGSAGGYQETQYF.

This clonotype was seen at least ten times. This chain uses TRBV5-6 with TRBJ2-1; 9 bases agree with TRBD2. In germline, CDR1 is SGHDT, CDR2 YYEEEE. V lost 1 base and J lost 8; bases outside the gene matches: 10. The CDR3 is 16 amino acids. In nucleotides, the CDR3 is TGTGCCAGCAGCTTGTCTAAGCGGGGGGCAGGCGATGAGCAGTTCTTC. Its protein is CASSLSKRGAGDEQFF.

This clonotype appeared a few times. The CDR3 spells CASSKPESIGQTNNEQFF. Written as DNA, the CDR3 is TGTGCCAGCAGCAAACCTGAGTCAATAGGACAAACCAACAATGAGCAGTTCTTC. The chain combines TRBV21-1 with TRBJ2-1; the DNA was not used to check the table's D call, TRBD1. TRBV21-1 is assigned pseudogene status. The CDR3 totals 18 residues.

The CDR3 nucleotides read TGTGCCAGCAGCGTACTGAGGGGACCCGGGGAGCTGTTTTTT. It encodes CASSVLRGPGELFF. The rearrangement joins TRBV7-2 to TRBJ2-2; tentatively, D is TRBD1 or TRBD2 (5 bases each). Germline CDR1 reads SGHTA; CDR2 reads FQGNSA. The V and J ends lost 5 bases and 6 bases respectively, with 13 bases between them. The CDR3 has 14 residues. The full variable domain, its missing parts supplied by reference TRBV7-2 and TRBJ2-2, is GAGVSQSPSNKVTEKGKDVELRCDPISGHTALYWYRQSLGQGLEFLIYFQGNSAPDKSGLPSDRFSAERTGGSVSTLTIQRTQQEDSAVYLCASSVLRGPGELFFGEGSRLTVL.

This clonotype has a handful of counts. The CDR3 protein is CASSLAMGQGNTEAFF. The CDR3 nucleotides are TGTGCCAGCAGCTTAGCTATGGGACAGGGGAACACTGAAGCTTTCTTT. This chain joins TRBV7-8 and TRBJ1-1; TRBD1 matches at 9 bases. CDR3 length: 16 amino acids. The germline V gene has CDR1 SGHVS and CDR2 FQNEAQ. V shed 0 bases and J 1 base; nucleotides not matched to a gene: 3.

This clonotype has more than one count but fewer than ten. The chain links TRBV4-1 to TRBJ2-1, with D possibly being TRBD2 (5 bases). Germline V gene data show CDR1 as MGHRA and CDR2 as YSYEKL. The germline V and J ends were trimmed by 0 bases and 6 bases, with 12 bases remaining between them. The CDR3 covers 15 residues. CDR3 in amino acids: CASSQEPSFSNEQFF. The CDR3 DNA sequence: TGCGCCAGCAGCCAAGAGCCTAGCTTCTCCAATGAGCAGTTCTTC.

In regard to this clonotype: A read error is possible here, since a much larger clone lies one base away. V is TRBV3-1 and J is TRBJ2-7; TRBD1 is a possible D gene (6 bases). The CDR3 covers 15 residues. The germline V gene has CDR1 LGHDT and CDR2 YNNKEL (reference sequence). Trimming removed 1 base from V and 7 bases from J, with 17 bases in between. CDR3 nucleotides: TGTGCCAGCAGCCAAGGACAGGTCTACGGGTCTGAGCAGTACGTC. It yields the protein CASSQGQVYGSEQYV.